These 14 T cell receptor beta chains came from one sample sequenced in a study of T cells in localized non-small cell lung cancer (dated by TCRdb to the early 2020s). Library method: the immunoSEQ multiplex PCR assay. In TCRdb, the immuneACCESS table is reduced to in-frame sequences with V and J assigned. These tables do not hold every clone; where another copy was compared, an unresolved V gene accounts for under half, and the others remain unexplained. The sample has 3,300 or so clones on record, 15% to 25% of them singletons. The ten largest clones represent 4.5% to 5.5% of the sample. Sequenced material: lung tumor tissue, taken before any cancer treatment. All receptors derive from a female donor older than 55 with stage II lung adenocarcinoma.

This clone is termed medium-sized. At one end, the junction sequence differs from germline, possibly due to a read error. The rearrangement links TRBV6-8 to TRBJ2-1, with 15 nucleotides matching TRBD2. Germline CDR1 and CDR2: MNHGY and SAAAGT. CDR3 length: 14 residues. The CDR3 region is CAISGLAGGLEQFF. CDR3 bases: TGTGCCATCAGTGGACTAGCGGGAGGGCTTGAGCAGTTCTTC.

This clone is termed medium-sized (0.01 to 0.1%). The CDR3 region is CASLGSGETQYF. The CDR3 region has the DNA TGTGCCAGCCTAGGGTCCGGGGAGACCCAGTACTTC. The V gene is TRBV9, the J gene TRBJ2-5; D not certain. The germline CDR1 and CDR2 sequences are SGDLS and YYNGEE. CDR3 length equals 12 residues. Trimming removed 7 bases at V and 5 bases at J, with 12 bases between.

This clone was seen a few times. This chain joins TRBV28 and TRBJ1-4; 8 nucleotides align to TRBD1. J gave up 10 bases and V 6 bases, and 4 bases lay outside the gene matches. The CDR3 has 12 amino acids. Germline CDR1 reads MDHEN; CDR2 reads SYDVKM. CDR3 protein: CASRDRAGKLFF. CDR3 nucleotides: TGTGCCAGCAGGGACAGGGCTGGAAAACTGTTTTTT.

This clone came up a few times. V usage is TRBV15 and J usage is TRBJ2-3, with 7 bases lining up with TRBD2. V shed 4 bases, J shed 5 bases, and the junction held 6 bases outside the gene matches. This CDR3 region has 14 residues. The germline V gene has CDR1 LNHNV and CDR2 YYDKDF (reference sequence). DNA for the CDR3: TGTGCCACCAGCATCCGGGGAGGGCAAGATACGCAGTATTTT. Protein sequence: CATSIRGGQDTQYF.

The chain has TRBV30 and TRBJ1-1; D uncertain. Per germline, CDR1 GTSNPN and CDR2 SVGIG (reference sequence). V was clipped by 7 bases and J by 2 bases, with 8 bases between them. This CDR3 has 11 residues. This CDR3 reads CALERNTEAFF. The CDR3 bases are TGTGCCTTAGAGAGAAACACTGAAGCTTTCTTT.

This clone rates as medium-sized. The gene calls are TRBV28 and TRBJ2-1; TRBD1 aligns across 8 bases. The CDR3 has 14 amino acids. Per the germline V gene, CDR1 is MDHEN and CDR2 is SYDVKM. The V segment lost 5 bases and the J segment 1 base; nucleotides outside the gene matches: 1. In nucleotides, the CDR3 is TGTGCCAGCAGTCGGGACAGGTCCTACAATGAGCAGTTCTTC. Residues: CASSRDRSYNEQFF.

The sample holds a few counts of this clone. The rearrangement uses TRBV2 and TRBJ2-3, with D tentatively TRBD2 (5 bases). The CDR3 sequence is 14 residues long. Trimming cost V 6 bases and J 1 base, with 11 bases left between them. Germline CDR1 reads SNHLY; CDR2 reads FYNNEI. For the CDR3, the DNA is TGTGCCAGCAGCCCCCAACTAGGCACAGATACGCAGTATTTT. Translation gives CASSPQLGTDTQYF.

This clone was seen only a few times. The chain carries TRBV6-8 and TRBJ2-5; D remains ambiguous. Deletions cut 0 bases from V and 0 bases from J, with 8 bases between. The germline V gene has CDR1 MNHGY and CDR2 SAAAGT. This CDR3 has 15 residues. For the CDR3, the DNA is TGTGCCAGCAGTTACTCGTTCCACTACCAAGAGACCCAGTACTTC. It encodes CASSYSFHYQETQYF.

A few counts support this clone. The genes are TRBV4-1 and TRBJ2-1; weak D call: TRBD2 (6 bases). The CDR3 totals 15 residues. V was pared by 1 base and J by 9 bases, with 16 bases between. Germline CDR1 and CDR2: MGHRA and YSYEKL. CDR3 sequence: CASSQGEVAAGEQFF. For the CDR3, the DNA is TGCGCCAGCAGCCAAGGGGAAGTAGCGGCGGGTGAGCAGTTCTTC.

This clone is categorized as medium-sized. This rearrangement joins TRBV11-3 to TRBJ1-1; D may be TRBD1 (6 bases). Trimming removed 4 bases from V and 4 bases from J, with 13 bases in between. Germline-derived CDR1 and CDR2 are SGHNT and YENEEA. The CDR3 is 14 residues long. The CDR3 loop is CASSSDRYGTEAFF. DNA for the CDR3: TGTGCCAGCAGCTCAGACAGGTACGGCACTGAAGCTTTCTTT.

As DNA, the CDR3 is TGTGCCAGCAGTCCCGCGGAAGGGAACACAGATACGCAGTATTTT. It translates to CASSPAEGNTDTQYF. The chain couples TRBV28 to TRBJ2-3; no clear D. Trimming pared 5 bases from V and 2 bases from J, leaving 14 bases between. This CDR3 is built from 15 residues. The germline gives CDR1 MDHEN, CDR2 SYDVKM.

This clone appeared a few times. The chain joins TRBV28 to TRBJ1-3, with a tentative D call TRBD1 (6 bases). CDR1 MDHEN and CDR2 SYDVKM come from the germline V gene. This CDR3 comprises 15 residues. V dropped 8 bases and J dropped 0 bases, with 14 bases sitting between them. The CDR3 spells CASEGGPNSGNTIYF. CDR3 sequence (DNA): TGTGCCAGCGAGGGGGGGCCAAACTCTGGAAACACCATATATTTT.

In nucleotides, the CDR3 is TGTGCCAGCAGCCTTACGCCAGATCATAGGCCCCAGCATTTT. Its translation is CASSLTPDHRPQHF. The genes are TRBV11-3 and TRBJ1-5; D remains ambiguous. Germline values: CDR1 SGHNT, CDR2 YENEEA. This CDR3 contains 14 residues. Trimming stripped 5 bases from V and 9 bases from J, with 17 bases between.

By frequency in the sample, this clone is medium-sized. The J gene is TRBJ1-4, the V gene TRBV11-3; 10 bases match TRBD1. The trim removed 4 bases at V and 7 bases at J, leaving 6 bases unmatched. CDR1 is SGHNT and CDR2 is YENEEA in the germline V gene. The CDR3 is 15 amino acids. CDR3 sequence reads: CASSSGQGTSEKLFF. The CDR3 DNA is TGTGCCAGCAGCTCGGGACAGGGGACGAGTGAAAAACTGTTTTTT.